A few counts support the clone carrying this T cell receptor beta chain. Its antigen remains unidentified. The data are from a study of T cells after yellow fever vaccination. Background on the study: Low-cell-number fractions were prepared with SMART-Seq v4 Ultra Low Input. Study findings and constraints: The secondary response peaked faster, at day 5 versus 15, but was weaker. Most clones from primary vaccination were detected again post-booster (roughly 95% CD4, roughly 85% CD8).

Per germline, CDR1 SGHRS and CDR2 YFSETQ. V lost 4 bases to trimming and J lost 5 bases; unmatched junction nucleotides: 12. The CDR3 consists of 19 residues. Each CDR3 protein is one row after TCRdb ran MiXCR on the 5' RACE reads. The sample records some 99,000 distinct CDR3 sequences, under 7% being singletons. The rearrangement joins TRBV5-1 to TRBJ2-2, with TRBD2 identical over 15 bases. The material sequenced was CD8+ T cells sorted from PBMCs, taken 10 days after the yellow fever booster vaccination. The clonotype comes from a young man who received the YFV17D yellow fever vaccine. CDR3 in DNA: TGCGCCAGCAGCGACACGGGACTAGCGGGGGGCATGTCTACCGGGGAGCTGTTTTTT. Translating gives CASSDTGLAGGMSTGELFF. Drawing the rest from reference TRBV5-1 and TRBJ2-2, the complete variable domain is KAGVTQTPRYLIKTRGQQVTLSCSPISGHRSVSWYQQTPGQGLQFLFEYFSETQRNKGNFPGRFSGRQFSNSRSEMNVSTLELGDSALYLCASSDTGLAGGMSTGELFFGEGSRLTVL.